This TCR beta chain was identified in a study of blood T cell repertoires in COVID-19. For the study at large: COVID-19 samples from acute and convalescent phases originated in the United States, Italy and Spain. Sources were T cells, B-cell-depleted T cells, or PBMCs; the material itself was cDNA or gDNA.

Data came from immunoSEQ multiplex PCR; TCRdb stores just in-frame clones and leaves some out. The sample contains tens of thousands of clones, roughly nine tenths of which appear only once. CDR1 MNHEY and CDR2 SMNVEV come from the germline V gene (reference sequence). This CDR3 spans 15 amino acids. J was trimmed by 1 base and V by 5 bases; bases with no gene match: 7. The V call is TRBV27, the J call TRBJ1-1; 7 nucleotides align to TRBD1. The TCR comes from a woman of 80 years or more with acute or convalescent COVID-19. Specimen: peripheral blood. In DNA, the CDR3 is TGTGCCAGCAGTCTAAGACAGGGAAGGAACACTGAAGCTTTCTTT. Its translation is CASSLRQGRNTEAFF.